This TCR beta chain was observed in a study of cytomegalovirus exposure and HLA in healthy donors. Study summary: The study placed about 86% of its 398 genotyped donors in the Caucasian-associated ancestry cluster. Findings of the study overall: About 150 TCR beta chains were listed as cytomegalovirus-associated. Several top significant clusters appeared, in a later analysis, to be linked to common viral pathogens. For cytomegalovirus status, the classifier reportedly gave diagnoses with high specificity and sensitivity.

This clone was observed once. No antigen is known for it. Trimming shortened V by 5 bases and J by 7 bases, and 18 bases separated the two germline ends. The CDR3 is made up of 15 amino acids. Germline loops: CDR1 MDHEN, CDR2 SYDVKM. Primers for the PCR totalled 60 Vbeta and 13 Jbeta. The assay was immunoSEQ multiplex PCR, and TCRdb's table has in-frame clones only and misses some. The sample lists roughly 130,000 clones, around four fifths occurring once. The sequenced sample consisted of PBMCs. This receptor was taken from a woman aged 35 to 49 in good health and CMV-seropositive. The V and J genes are TRBV28 and TRBJ1-5; TRBD1 might be the D (5 bases). The CDR3 loop reads CASSPPAGQLQPQHF. CDR3 sequence (DNA): TGTGCCAGCAGTCCCCCAGCAGGGCAACTCCAGCCCCAGCATTTT.